The sequence of this TCR beta chain was determined in a study of T cell responses to AZD1222 COVID-19 vaccine. Study-level results: At 160-218 and 743-854, vaccine-associated CD4 TCRs were dominant, and they spanned spike. Only five to seven individuals given AZD1222 were seropositive at baseline.

Points on this clone: Its antigen remains unknown.

Germline lookup yields CDR1 MGHRA and CDR2 YSYEKL. V dropped 1 base and J dropped 6; count of bases not matched to a gene: 8. The CDR3 sequence is 15 residues long. The protocol was immunoSEQ multiplex PCR, while the TCRdb copy is restricted to in-frame clones and leaves out a portion. The sample consists of roughly 190,000 clones, more than 80% of them appearing once. This TCR derives from an adult in good health. This material consisted of peripheral blood, taken on day 0 of AZD1222 vaccination. This rearrangement joins TRBV4-1 to TRBJ1-2, with 7 bases fitting TRBD1. The CDR3 DNA reads as TGCGCCAGCAGCCAAGTTCAGGGGGGATGGGATGGCTACACCTTC. Amino acids: CASSQVQGGWDGYTF.